The subject of this entry is one T cell receptor beta chain. The CDR3 runs to 15 residues. Germline-derived CDR1 and CDR2 are SGHTA and FQGNSA. The V and J ends lost 1 base and 2 bases respectively, with 8 bases between them. Combining a sample-barcoded 5' primer with a J-beta primer mix, a second PCR ran for roughly 6 to 12 cycles. MiXCR, applied by TCRdb to the 5' RACE reads, yields one record per CDR3 protein. The sample records 800,000 to 950,000 distinct CDR3 sequences, around 46% being singletons. This entry belongs to a study of blood T cells in healthy people across ages. Sequencing was performed on blood. This sequence joins TRBV7-2 and TRBJ2-2; D gene uncertain. This receptor was identified in a young man in good health. CDR3 loop: CASSLGPGNTGELFF. The CDR3 DNA sequence: TGTGCCAGCAGCTTAGGACCCGGCAACACCGGGGAGCTGTTTTTT.